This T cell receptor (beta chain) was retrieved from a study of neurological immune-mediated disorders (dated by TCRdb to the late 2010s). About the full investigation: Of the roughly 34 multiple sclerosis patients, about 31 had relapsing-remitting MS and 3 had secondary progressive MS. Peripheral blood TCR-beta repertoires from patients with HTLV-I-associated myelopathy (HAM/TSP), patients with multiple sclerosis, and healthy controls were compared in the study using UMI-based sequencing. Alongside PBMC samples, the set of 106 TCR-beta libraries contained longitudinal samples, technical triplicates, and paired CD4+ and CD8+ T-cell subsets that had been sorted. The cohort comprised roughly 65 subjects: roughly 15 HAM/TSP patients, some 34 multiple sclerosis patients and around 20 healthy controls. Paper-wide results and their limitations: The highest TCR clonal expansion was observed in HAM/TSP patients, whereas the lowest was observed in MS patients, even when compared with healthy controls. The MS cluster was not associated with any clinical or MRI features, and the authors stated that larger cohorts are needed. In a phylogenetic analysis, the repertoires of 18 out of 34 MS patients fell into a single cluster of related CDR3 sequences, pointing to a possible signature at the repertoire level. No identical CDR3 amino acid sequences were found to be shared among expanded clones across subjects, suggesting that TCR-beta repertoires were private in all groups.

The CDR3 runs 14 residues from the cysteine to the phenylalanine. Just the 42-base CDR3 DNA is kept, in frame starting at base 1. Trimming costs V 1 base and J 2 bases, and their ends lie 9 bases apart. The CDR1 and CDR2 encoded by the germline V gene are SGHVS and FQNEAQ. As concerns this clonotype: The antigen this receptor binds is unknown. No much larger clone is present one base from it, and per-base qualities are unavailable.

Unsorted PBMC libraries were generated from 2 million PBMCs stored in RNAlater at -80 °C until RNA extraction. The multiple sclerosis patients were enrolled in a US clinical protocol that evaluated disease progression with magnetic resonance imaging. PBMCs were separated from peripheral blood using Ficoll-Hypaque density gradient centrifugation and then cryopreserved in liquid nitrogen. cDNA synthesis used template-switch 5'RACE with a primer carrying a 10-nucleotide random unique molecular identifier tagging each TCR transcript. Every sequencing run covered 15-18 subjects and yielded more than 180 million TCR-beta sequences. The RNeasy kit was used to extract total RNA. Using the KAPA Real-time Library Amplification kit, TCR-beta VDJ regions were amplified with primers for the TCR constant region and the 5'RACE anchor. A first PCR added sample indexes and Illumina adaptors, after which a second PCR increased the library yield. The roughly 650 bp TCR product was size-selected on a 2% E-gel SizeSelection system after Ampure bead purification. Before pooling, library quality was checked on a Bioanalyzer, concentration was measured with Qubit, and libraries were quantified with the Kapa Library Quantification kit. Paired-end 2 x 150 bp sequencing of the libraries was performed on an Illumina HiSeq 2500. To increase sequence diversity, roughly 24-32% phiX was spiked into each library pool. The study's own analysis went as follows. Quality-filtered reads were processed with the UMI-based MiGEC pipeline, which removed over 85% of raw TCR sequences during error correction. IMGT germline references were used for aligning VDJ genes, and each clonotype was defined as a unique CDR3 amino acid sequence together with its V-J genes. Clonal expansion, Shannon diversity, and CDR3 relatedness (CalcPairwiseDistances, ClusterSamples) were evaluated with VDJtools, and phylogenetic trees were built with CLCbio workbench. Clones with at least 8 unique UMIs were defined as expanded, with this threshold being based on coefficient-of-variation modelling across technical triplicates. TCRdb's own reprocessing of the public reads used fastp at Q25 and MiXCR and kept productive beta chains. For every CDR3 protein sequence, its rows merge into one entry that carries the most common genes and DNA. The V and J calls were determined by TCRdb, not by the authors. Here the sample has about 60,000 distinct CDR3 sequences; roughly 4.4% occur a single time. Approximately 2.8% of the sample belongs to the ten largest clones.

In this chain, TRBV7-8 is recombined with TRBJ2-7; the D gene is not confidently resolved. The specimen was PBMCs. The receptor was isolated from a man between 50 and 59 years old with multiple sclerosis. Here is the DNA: TGTGCCAGCAGCTTAGATTGGGAAACCTACGAGCAGTACTTC. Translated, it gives CASSLDWETYEQYF.